This entry lists 26 T cell receptor beta chains sequenced from one sample in a study of blood T cell repertoires in COVID-19 (dated by TCRdb to about 2020). Libraries came from the immunoSEQ multiplex PCR assay. TCRdb stores this immuneACCESS table with in-frame sequences only. Part of the clones is absent; in the studies checked, under half of the shortfall reflects unresolved V genes, and no reason is known for the rest. This sample gives approximately 350,000 clones in total; roughly 84% of them show up just once. 3% of the sample rests with the top ten. Specimen: PBMCs or T cells enriched from blood (not recorded which). These receptor sequences come from a woman in her 30s who had recovered from COVID-19.

This clone has a single count. This chain uses TRBV6-5 with TRBJ1-1, with no clear D. The CDR3 length is 14 residues. Trimming took off 1 base at V and 1 base at J, with 7 bases between the two ends. In germline, CDR1 is MNHEY, CDR2 SVGAGI. The CDR3 reads CASSYFGSNTEAFF. In nucleotides, the CDR3 is TGTGCCAGCAGTTACTTCGGTTCGAACACTGAAGCTTTCTTT.

This chain connects TRBV19 to TRBJ1-2; no definite D call. The V end lost 3 bases, the J end lost 4 bases, and 15 bases lay between the germline ends. Germline V gene data show CDR1 as LNHDA and CDR2 as SQIVND (reference sequence). The CDR3 has 15 residues. As DNA, the CDR3 is TGTGCCAGTAGTATCGATTCTACGGGAAGCTATGGCTACACCTTC. Protein: CASSIDSTGSYGYTF. The whole variable domain, remainder taken from reference TRBV19 and TRBJ1-2, is DGGITQSPKYLFRKEGQNVTLSCEQNLNHDAMYWYRQDPGQGLRLIYYSQIVNDFQKGDIAEGYSVSREKKESFPLTVTSAQKNPTAFYLCASSIDSTGSYGYTFGSGTRLTVV.

The rearrangement links TRBV7-2 to TRBJ1-1; D not resolved. Trimming shortened V by 5 bases and J by 4 bases, and 14 bases separated the two germline ends. Germline assignment: CDR1 SGHTA and CDR2 FQGNSA. CDR3 length equals 14 residues. Here the CDR3 DNA reads TGTGCCAGCAGCCTATATTCGGAGGGCACTGAAGCTTTCTTT. Translated: CASSLYSEGTEAFF. The full variable domain, rest sourced from reference TRBV7-2 and TRBJ1-1, is GAGVSQSPSNKVTEKGKDVELRCDPISGHTALYWYRQSLGQGLEFLIYFQGNSAPDKSGLPSDRFSAERTGGSVSTLTIQRTQQEDSAVYLCASSLYSEGTEAFFGQGTRLTVV.

V and J are TRBV7-9 and TRBJ2-2, with 12 positions matching TRBD2. V gave up 4 bases and J gave up 5 bases; unmatched junction bases: 8. Germline loops: CDR1 SEHNR, CDR2 FQNEAQ (reference sequence). The length of the CDR3 is 17 residues. CDR3 region: CASSYRDLAGGTGELFF. Written as DNA, the CDR3 is TGTGCCAGCAGCTACCGTGACCTAGCGGGGGGGACCGGGGAGCTGTTTTTT.

This rearrangement joins TRBV29-1 to TRBJ2-1, with 9 bases aligning to TRBD2. Trimming removed 6 bases from V and 2 bases from J; junction bases left unmatched: 5. This CDR3 has 14 residues. The germline CDR1 and CDR2 sequences are SQVTM and ANQGSEA. This chain's CDR3 is CSVELAGTYNEQFF. The CDR3 DNA is TGCAGCGTGGAGCTAGCGGGGACCTACAATGAGCAGTTCTTC.

This clone was picked up a small number of times. The same CDR3 is also encoded by other DNA sequences in this sample. V and J are TRBV7-2 and TRBJ2-1, with TRBD2 identical over 9 bases. CDR3 length equals 15 residues. CDR1 is SGHTA and CDR2 is FQGNSA in the germline V gene. With 1 base clipped from V and 4 bases from J, the junction kept 2 bases outside the gene matches. The CDR3 DNA reads as TGTGCCAGCAGCTTAGGGCTAGCGGGGTACAATGAGCAGTTCTTC. Its translation is CASSLGLAGYNEQFF. Full variable domain (missing parts from reference TRBV7-2 and TRBJ2-1): GAGVSQSPSNKVTEKGKDVELRCDPISGHTALYWYRQSLGQGLEFLIYFQGNSAPDKSGLPSDRFSAERTGGSVSTLTIQRTQQEDSAVYLCASSLGLAGYNEQFFGPGTRLTVL.

The chain couples TRBV10-3 to TRBJ1-1; D is ambiguous. The CDR3 covers 15 residues. V shed 5 bases and J shed 2 bases, with 15 bases lying between them. CDR1 is ENHRY and CDR2 is SYGVKD in the germline V gene. The DNA for the CDR3 is TGTGCCATCAGTCCTTTGACAACCCCCAACACTGAAGCTTTCTTT. Protein product: CAISPLTTPNTEAFF.

The chain joins TRBV5-4 to TRBJ1-6; weak D call: TRBD1 (6 bases). CDR1 and CDR2 (germline): SGHNT, YYREEE (reference sequence). This CDR3 has 16 residues. The ends were cut back, 0 bases at V and 7 bases at J, with 14 bases in the middle. The CDR3 DNA is TGTGCCAGCAGCTTGGTCCAGGGGTTGTACAATTCACCCCTCCACTTT. This translates into CASSLVQGLYNSPLHF. Drawing the rest from reference TRBV5-4 and TRBJ1-6, the complete variable domain is ETGVTQSPTHLIKTRGQQVTLRCSSQSGHNTVSWYQQALGQGPQFIFQYYREEENGRGNFPPRFSGLQFPNYSSELNVNALELDDSALYLCASSLVQGLYNSPLHFGNGTRLTVT.

The V and J genes are TRBV19 and TRBJ1-1; D remains unclear. This CDR3 region has 13 residues. CDR1 and CDR2 from the germline V gene are LNHDA and SQIVND (reference sequence). Trimming cost V 4 bases and J 0 bases, with 6 bases left between them. The CDR3 region is CASSTVMNTEAFF. The CDR3, as DNA: TGTGCCAGTAGTACAGTGATGAACACTGAAGCTTTCTTT.

The chain links TRBV7-9 to TRBJ2-7; perhaps TRBD2 as D (5 bases). CDR1 and CDR2 from the germline V gene are SEHNR and FQNEAQ (reference sequence). V was trimmed by 5 bases and J by 6 bases, leaving 8 bases between them. The CDR3 sequence is 11 residues long. The CDR3 sequence is CASSLAGEQYF. The CDR3 DNA follows: TGTGCCAGCAGCCTCGCGGGCGAGCAGTACTTC.

The CDR3 nucleotides are TGTGCCAGCAGCCTCGGGACAGGGGGCGAGACTGAAGCTTTCTTT. Its translation: CASSLGTGGETEAFF. The chain is built from TRBV7-9 and TRBJ1-1, with 12 positions matching TRBD1. Germline V gene data show CDR1 as SEHNR and CDR2 as FQNEAQ (reference sequence). The CDR3 has 15 amino acids. Losses at the gene ends were 5 bases for V and 5 bases for J; bases not matched to a gene: 6.

V usage is TRBV29-1 and J usage is TRBJ1-1; maybe TRBD1 (5 bases). This CDR3 has 15 residues. Trimming cost V 4 bases and J 2 bases, with 17 bases left between them. In germline, CDR1 is SQVTM, CDR2 ANQGSEA. The CDR3, as DNA: TGCAGCGTTGCGGACGGGCCGACAGAAAACACTGAAGCTTTCTTT. It yields the protein CSVADGPTENTEAFF.

The chain has TRBV3-1 (or the pseudogene TRBV3-2) and TRBJ2-7, with TRBD2 identical over 9 bases. CDR1 is LGHDT, CDR2 YNNKEL, per germline (reference sequence). The junction had 3 bases not matched to a gene; V was cut back by 1 base and J by 2 bases. This CDR3 is 15 amino acids long. Here the CDR3 reads CASSQAGGGAYEQYF. DNA of the CDR3: TGTGCCAGCAGCCAAGCCGGCGGGGGGGCCTACGAGCAGTACTTC.

The rearrangement links TRBV19 to TRBJ2-5; TRBD2 matches at 7 bases. V shed 6 bases, J shed 5 bases, and the junction held 12 bases outside the gene matches. Germline-derived CDR1 and CDR2 are LNHDA and SQIVND (reference sequence). This CDR3 region has 15 residues. The CDR3 DNA reads TGTGCCAGTAGGACCGGGACTATCCCGGGGGAGACCCAGTACTTC. Translating it yields CASRTGTIPGETQYF.

This clone has just one count. V gene TRBV30 combines with J gene TRBJ1-4; D is ambiguous. The V gene's germline CDR1 is GTSNPN and CDR2 SVGIG (reference sequence). This CDR3 has 13 amino acids. V shed 4 bases and J shed 5 bases, with 11 bases lying between them. CDR3 sequence (DNA): TGTGCCTGGACTTGGAGTCCGAATGAAAAACTGTTTTTT. It specifies CAWTWSPNEKLFF.

This clone was observed once. CDR3 in amino acids: CAWSVPSGFTDTQYF. The CDR3, as DNA: TGTGCCTGGAGTGTACCAAGCGGGTTCACAGATACGCAGTATTTT. The chain recombines TRBV30 with TRBJ2-3, with D possibly being TRBD2 (6 bases). Trimming shortened V by 0 bases and J by 2 bases, and 12 bases separated the two germline ends. This CDR3 has 15 amino acids. Germline CDR1 GTSNPN, CDR2 SVGIG (reference sequence).

The chain couples TRBV3-1 (or the pseudogene TRBV3-2) to TRBJ1-5; D gene ambiguous. Germline CDR1 is LGHDT and CDR2 is YNNKEL (reference sequence). V shed 1 base and J shed 9 bases, with 13 bases lying between them. CDR3 length: 14 residues. This chain's CDR3 is CASSQGVPSMPQHF. The CDR3 region has the DNA TGTGCCAGCAGCCAAGGTGTCCCTAGTATGCCCCAGCATTTT.

The rearrangement uses TRBV5-1 and TRBJ2-5, with D tentatively TRBD2 (6 bases). Looked up from germline, CDR1 is SGHRS and CDR2 is YFSETQ. The CDR3 loop spans 16 amino acids. The V gene lost 0 bases and the J gene lost 5 bases, with 17 bases spanning the gap. The CDR3 DNA sequence: TGCGCCAGCAGCTTGGGTTGGGGGGAGAGGTCGGAGACCCAGTACTTC. This sequence encodes CASSLGWGERSETQYF. Variable domain in full (rest from reference TRBV5-1 and TRBJ2-5): KAGVTQTPRYLIKTRGQQVTLSCSPISGHRSVSWYQQTPGQGLQFLFEYFSETQRNKGNFPGRFSGRQFSNSRSEMNVSTLELGDSALYLCASSLGWGERSETQYFGPGTRLLVL.

This clone has a single count. The chain combines TRBV28 with TRBJ2-1, with TRBD2 matching 9 bases. The germline V gene has CDR1 MDHEN and CDR2 SYDVKM. The CDR3 extends over 14 amino acids. V was clipped by 9 bases and J by 2 bases; unmatched bases: 5. The CDR3 protein is CASSIAGAYNEQFF. Written as DNA, the CDR3 is TGTGCCAGTTCGATAGCGGGAGCCTACAATGAGCAGTTCTTC.

The chain employs TRBV10-3 and TRBJ2-7, with D tentatively TRBD2 (6 bases). The V gene lost 10 bases and the J gene lost 0 bases, with 10 bases spanning the gap. Germline CDR1 ENHRY, CDR2 SYGVKD. CDR3 length equals 12 residues. For the CDR3, the DNA is TGTGCCACGACGGGGGACTCCTACGAGCAGTACTTC. This encodes CATTGDSYEQYF.

The gene calls are TRBV2 and TRBJ2-1; 7 bases line up with TRBD2. This CDR3 region has 15 residues. V was pared by 2 bases and J by 3 bases, with 4 bases of the junction left unmatched. Germline V CDR1 and CDR2: SNHLY, FYNNEI. CDR3 nucleotides: TGTGCCAGCAGTGAAAGTCTAGCGGTCTACAATGAGCAGTTCTTC. Translated, it gives CASSESLAVYNEQFF.

CDR3: CASSSGAIPYEQYF. CDR3 DNA: TGTGCCAGCAGCTCAGGGGCGATCCCCTACGAGCAGTACTTC. The J gene is TRBJ2-7, the V gene TRBV7-8; a weak D match, TRBD1 (6 bases). The length of the CDR3 is 14 residues. Between the trimmed V and J ends, which lost 4 bases and 2 bases, there was a span of 12 bases. Germline V gives CDR1 SGHVS, CDR2 FQNEAQ.

This chain joins TRBV5-4 and TRBJ2-3, with 8 bases aligning to TRBD2. Trimming took 5 bases from V and 5 from J; bases not matched to a gene: 10. The CDR3 sequence is 15 residues long. CDR1 SGHNT and CDR2 YYREEE come from the germline V gene (reference sequence). CDR3 loop: CASRRTSIIGDTQYF. In DNA, the CDR3 is TGTGCCAGCAGGCGGACTAGCATTATTGGAGATACGCAGTATTTT.

The chain is built from TRBV7-2 and TRBJ2-2, with TRBD2 as a possible D gene (5 bases). Germline V CDR1 and CDR2: SGHTA, FQGNSA. The CDR3 totals 15 residues. Trimming left V 5 bases short and J 4 bases short, with 14 bases between. The CDR3 spells CASSPRGWGTGELFF. The DNA of the CDR3 is TGTGCCAGCAGCCCCCGAGGGTGGGGCACCGGGGAGCTGTTTTTT.

The chain joins TRBV7-9 to TRBJ1-5; D not resolved. V was shortened by 0 bases and J by 3 bases, with 6 bases between the two germline ends. Germline CDR1 is SEHNR and CDR2 is FQNEAQ (reference sequence). The CDR3 loop spans 14 amino acids. CDR3 DNA: TGTGCCAGCAGCTTAGCCGGTGCCAATCAGCCCCAGCATTTT. It is translated as CASSLAGANQPQHF.

The table lists this clone with a count of one. The chain joins TRBV10-3 to TRBJ2-7; tentatively, D is TRBD2 (6 bases). V was shortened by 3 bases and J by 1 base, with 7 bases between the two germline ends. Germline V lookup: CDR1 ENHRY, CDR2 SYGVKD. The CDR3 loop spans 13 amino acids. CDR3 amino acids: CAISDGGSYEQYF. DNA of the CDR3: TGTGCCATCAGTGACGGGGGATCCTACGAGCAGTACTTC.